Below are 5 T cell receptor beta chains sequenced from a single sample in a study of identical twins. TCRdb re-analysed the 5' RACE reads in MiXCR, keeping a single row per CDR3 protein. The sample records about 470,000 distinct CDR3 sequences, 20% to 25% being singletons. The sample was also reused in another study, on T cells expressing NK-cell markers.

The sequenced material came from CD4+ T cells sorted from blood. The receptors were sampled from a woman in her late teens or twenties in good health.

V and J are TRBV6-9 and TRBJ2-2, with D unclear. This CDR3 has 12 residues. Per the germline V gene, CDR1 is MNHGY and CDR2 is SVAAGI. V was trimmed by 4 bases and J by 6 bases, leaving 6 bases between them. The CDR3 region is CASSSPAGELFF. In DNA form, the CDR3 reads TGTGCCAGCAGTTCACCAGCCGGGGAGCTGTTTTTT.

The J gene is TRBJ2-1, the V gene TRBV7-2, with TRBD2 matching over 9 bases. CDR1 and CDR2 (germline): SGHTA, FQGNSA. J lost 4 bases, V lost 5 bases, and 9 bases had no gene match. This CDR3 spans 16 amino acids. The CDR3 protein is CASSQVGTSKYNEQFF. CDR3 nucleotide sequence: TGTGCCAGCAGCCAAGTAGGGACTAGCAAATACAATGAGCAGTTCTTC.

This clonotype was observed a handful of times. The V call is TRBV20-1, the J call TRBJ1-1, with 8 bases fitting TRBD1. Germline CDR1 is DFQATT and CDR2 is SNEGSKA (reference sequence). V was pared by 5 bases and J by 8 bases, with 4 bases of the junction left unmatched. This CDR3 has 11 residues. CDR3 in amino acids: CSAPRQGEAFF. The CDR3 DNA is TGCAGTGCTCCGCGACAGGGGGAAGCTTTCTTT.

As for this clonotype: Sequence at one end of the junction differs from germline and may be a read error. CDR3 protein: CASSVGNGVTTWGQYF. CDR3 nucleotides: TGTGCCAGCAGCGTAGGGAACGGAGTGACTACTTGGGGGCAGTACTTT. The chain links TRBV9 to TRBJ2-7; weak D call: TRBD1 (6 bases). CDR3 length: 16 amino acids. The V gene's germline CDR1 is SGDLS and CDR2 YYNGEE.

This clonotype was picked up a small number of times. The J gene is TRBJ2-5, the V gene TRBV3-1; 7 positions agree with TRBD2. The V gene's germline CDR1 is LGHDT and CDR2 YNNKEL (reference sequence). V shed 4 bases, J shed 4 bases, and the junction held 6 bases outside the gene matches. The CDR3 length is 14 residues. This chain's CDR3 is CASSRGLGAETQYF. CDR3 DNA sequence: TGTGCCAGCAGCCGTGGACTAGGGGCAGAGACCCAGTACTTC.